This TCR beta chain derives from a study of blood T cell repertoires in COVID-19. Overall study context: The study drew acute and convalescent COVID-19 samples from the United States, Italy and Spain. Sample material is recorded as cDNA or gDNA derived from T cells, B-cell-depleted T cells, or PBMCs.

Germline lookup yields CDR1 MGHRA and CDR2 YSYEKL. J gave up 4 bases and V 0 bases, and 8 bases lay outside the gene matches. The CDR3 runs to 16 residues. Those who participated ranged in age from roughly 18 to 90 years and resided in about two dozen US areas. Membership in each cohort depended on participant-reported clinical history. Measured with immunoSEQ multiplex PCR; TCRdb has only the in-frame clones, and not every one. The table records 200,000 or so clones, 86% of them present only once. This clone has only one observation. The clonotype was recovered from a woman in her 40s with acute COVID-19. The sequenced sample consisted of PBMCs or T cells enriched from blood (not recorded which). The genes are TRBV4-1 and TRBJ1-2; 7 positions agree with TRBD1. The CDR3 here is CASSQESKGAGYGYTF. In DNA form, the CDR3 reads TGCGCCAGCAGCCAAGAATCAAAGGGGGCTGGCTATGGCTACACCTTC.